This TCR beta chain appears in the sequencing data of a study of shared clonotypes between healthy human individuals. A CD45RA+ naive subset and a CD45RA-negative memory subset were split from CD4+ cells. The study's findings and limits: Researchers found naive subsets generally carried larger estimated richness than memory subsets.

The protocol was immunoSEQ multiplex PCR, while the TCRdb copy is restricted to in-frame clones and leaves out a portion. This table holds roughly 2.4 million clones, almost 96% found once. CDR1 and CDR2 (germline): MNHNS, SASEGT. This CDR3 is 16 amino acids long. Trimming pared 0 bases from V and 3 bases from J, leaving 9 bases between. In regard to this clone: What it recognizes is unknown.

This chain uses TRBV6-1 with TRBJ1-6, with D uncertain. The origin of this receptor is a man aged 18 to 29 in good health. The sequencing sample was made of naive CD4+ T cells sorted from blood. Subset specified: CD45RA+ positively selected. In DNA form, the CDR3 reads TGTGCCAGCAGTGAAGCGGGCATAATCTATAATTCACCCCTCCACTTT. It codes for CASSEAGIIYNSPLHF.